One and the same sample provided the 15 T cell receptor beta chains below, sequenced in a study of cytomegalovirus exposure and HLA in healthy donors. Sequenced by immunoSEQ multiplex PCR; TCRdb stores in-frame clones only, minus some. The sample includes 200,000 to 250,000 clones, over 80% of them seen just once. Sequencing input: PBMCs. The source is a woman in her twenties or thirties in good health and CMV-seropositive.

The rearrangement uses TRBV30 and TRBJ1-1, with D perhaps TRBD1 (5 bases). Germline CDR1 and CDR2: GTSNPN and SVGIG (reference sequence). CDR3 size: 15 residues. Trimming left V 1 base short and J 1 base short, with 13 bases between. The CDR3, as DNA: TGTGCCTGGAGTGCCCCCATCGGGGCGAACACTGAAGCTTTCTTT. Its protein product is CAWSAPIGANTEAFF. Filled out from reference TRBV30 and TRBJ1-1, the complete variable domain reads SQTIHQWPATLVQPVGSPLSLECTVEGTSNPNLYWYRQAAGRGLQLLFYSVGIGQISSEVPQNLSASRPQDRQFILSSKKLLLSDSGFYLCAWSAPIGANTEAFFGQGTRLTVV.

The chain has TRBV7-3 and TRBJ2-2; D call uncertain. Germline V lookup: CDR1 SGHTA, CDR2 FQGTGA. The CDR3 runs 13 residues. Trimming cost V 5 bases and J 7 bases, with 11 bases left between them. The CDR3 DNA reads TGTGCCAGCAGCCCCGTTAGAAGCGGGGAGCTGTTTTTT. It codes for CASSPVRSGELFF.

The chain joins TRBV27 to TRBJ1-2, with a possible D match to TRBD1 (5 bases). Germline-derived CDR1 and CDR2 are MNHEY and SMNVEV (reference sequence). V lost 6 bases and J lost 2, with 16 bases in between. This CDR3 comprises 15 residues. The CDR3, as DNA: TGTGCCAGCAGGCCCTTTGGTCCAGGGAACTATGGCTACACCTTC. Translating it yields CASRPFGPGNYGYTF.

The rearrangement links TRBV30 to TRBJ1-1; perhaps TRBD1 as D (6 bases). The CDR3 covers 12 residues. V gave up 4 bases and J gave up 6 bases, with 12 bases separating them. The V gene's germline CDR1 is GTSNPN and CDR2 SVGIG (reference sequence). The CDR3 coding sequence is TGTGCCTGGAATCCAGGGGCAGCTGAAGCTTTCTTT. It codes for CAWNPGAAEAFF. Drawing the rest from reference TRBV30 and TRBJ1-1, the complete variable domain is SQTIHQWPATLVQPVGSPLSLECTVEGTSNPNLYWYRQAAGRGLQLLFYSVGIGQISSEVPQNLSASRPQDRQFILSSKKLLLSDSGFYLCAWNPGAAEAFFGQGTRLTVV.

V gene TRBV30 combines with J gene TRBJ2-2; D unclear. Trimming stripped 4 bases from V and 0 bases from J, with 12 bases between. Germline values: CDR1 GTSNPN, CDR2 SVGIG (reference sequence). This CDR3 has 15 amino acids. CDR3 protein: CAWNQPDTNTGELFF. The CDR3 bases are TGTGCCTGGAATCAGCCGGATACGAACACCGGGGAGCTGTTTTTT.

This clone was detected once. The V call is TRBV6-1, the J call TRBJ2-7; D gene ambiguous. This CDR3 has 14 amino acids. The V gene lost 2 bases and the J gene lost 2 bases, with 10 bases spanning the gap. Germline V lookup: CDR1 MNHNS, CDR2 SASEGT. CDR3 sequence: CASSEQGGTYEQYF. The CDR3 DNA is TGTGCCAGCAGTGAACAAGGTGGGACCTACGAGCAGTACTTC.

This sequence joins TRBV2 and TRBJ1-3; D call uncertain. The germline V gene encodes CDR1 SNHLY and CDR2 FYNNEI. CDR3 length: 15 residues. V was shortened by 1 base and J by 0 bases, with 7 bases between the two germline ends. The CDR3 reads CASSEGGDSGNTIYF. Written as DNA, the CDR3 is TGTGCCAGCAGTGAAGGCGGAGACTCTGGAAACACCATATATTTT.

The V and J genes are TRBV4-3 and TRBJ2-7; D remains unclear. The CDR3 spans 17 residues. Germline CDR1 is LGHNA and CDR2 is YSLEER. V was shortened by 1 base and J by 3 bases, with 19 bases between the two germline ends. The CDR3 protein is CASSQGVEDGKYYEQYF. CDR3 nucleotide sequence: TGCGCCAGCAGCCAAGGAGTCGAGGACGGAAAATACTACGAGCAGTACTTC.

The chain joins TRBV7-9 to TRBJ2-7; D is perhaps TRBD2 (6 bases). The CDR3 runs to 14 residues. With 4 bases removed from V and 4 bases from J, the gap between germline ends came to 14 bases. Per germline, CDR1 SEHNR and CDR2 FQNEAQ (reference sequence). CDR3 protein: CASSSPGLRYEQYF. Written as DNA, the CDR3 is TGTGCCAGCAGCTCTCCGGGACTTCGGTACGAGCAGTACTTC.

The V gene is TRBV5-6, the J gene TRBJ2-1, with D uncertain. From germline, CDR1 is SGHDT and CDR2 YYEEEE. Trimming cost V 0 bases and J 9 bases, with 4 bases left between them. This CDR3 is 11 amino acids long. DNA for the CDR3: TGTGCCAGCAGCTTGGCACTTGAGCAGTTCTTC. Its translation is CASSLALEQFF.

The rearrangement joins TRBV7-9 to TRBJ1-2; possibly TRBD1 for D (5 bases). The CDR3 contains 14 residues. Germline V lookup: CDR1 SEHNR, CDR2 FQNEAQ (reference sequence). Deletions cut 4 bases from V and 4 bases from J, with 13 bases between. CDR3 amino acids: CASSSVQGFYGYTF. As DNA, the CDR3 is TGTGCCAGCAGCTCGGTCCAGGGTTTCTATGGCTACACCTTC.

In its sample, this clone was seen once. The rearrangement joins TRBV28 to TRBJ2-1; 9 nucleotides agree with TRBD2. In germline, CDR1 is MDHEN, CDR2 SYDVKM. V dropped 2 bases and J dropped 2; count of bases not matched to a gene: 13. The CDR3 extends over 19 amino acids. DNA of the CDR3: TGTGCCAGCAGTTTACCTACCCGGGCGGCTAGCGGGACCTACAATGAGCAGTTCTTC. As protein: CASSLPTRAASGTYNEQFF.

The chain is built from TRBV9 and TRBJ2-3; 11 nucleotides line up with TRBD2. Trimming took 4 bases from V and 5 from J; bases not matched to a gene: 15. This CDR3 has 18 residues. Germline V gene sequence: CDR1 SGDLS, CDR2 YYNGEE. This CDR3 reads CASSFSGRLAGTQDTQYF. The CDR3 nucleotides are TGTGCCAGCAGCTTTAGTGGGAGACTAGCGGGAACCCAAGATACGCAGTATTTT.

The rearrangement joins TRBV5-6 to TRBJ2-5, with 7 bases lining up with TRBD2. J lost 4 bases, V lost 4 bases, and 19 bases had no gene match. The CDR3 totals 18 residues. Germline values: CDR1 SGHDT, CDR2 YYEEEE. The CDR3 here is CASSLLVVVGGPTETQYF. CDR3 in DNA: TGTGCCAGCAGCCTGCTTGTAGTTGTGGGAGGGCCTACAGAGACCCAGTACTTC. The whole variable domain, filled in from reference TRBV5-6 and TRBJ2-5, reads DAGVTQSPTHLIKTRGQQVTLRCSPKSGHDTVSWYQQALGQGPQFIFQYYEEEERQRGNFPDRFSGHQFPNYSSELNVNALLLGDSALYLCASSLLVVVGGPTETQYFGPGTRLLVL.

The CDR3: CASSLSGTGNYEQYF. In DNA, the CDR3 is TGTGCCAGCAGCTTATCGGGGACAGGGAACTACGAGCAGTACTTC. The chain employs TRBV7-3 and TRBJ2-7; 9 positions match TRBD1. This CDR3 has 15 residues. From germline, CDR1 is SGHTA and CDR2 FQGTGA. V trimming: 2 bases; J trimming: 3 bases; junction bases outside the gene matches: 5.